The 30 T cell receptor beta chains listed next were all sequenced from one sample in a study of T cells in Graves' hyperthyroidism and ophthalmopathy. Amplified TCR beta CDR3 regions derived from RNA transcripts. The HTBI primer set drove a first-round RT-PCR of the TCR CDR3. TCRdb analysed the multiplex PCR reads with MiXCR anew, one entry per CDR3 protein. The sample shows about 560,000 distinct CDR3 sequences, 15% to 18% of them seen only once. Sequenced material: blood. These receptors were taken from a woman younger than 45 with Graves' hyperthyroidism.

This clonotype was counted ten times or more. This chain links TRBV28 with TRBJ2-7; 16 bases are a match to TRBD2. The junction had 9 bases not matched to a gene; V was cut back by 2 bases and J by 5 bases. Germline-derived CDR1 and CDR2 are MDHEN and SYDVKM. The CDR3 extends over 18 amino acids. CDR3 region: CASSLPGLAGGLGHEQYF. CDR3 in DNA: TGTGCCAGCAGTTTACCGGGACTAGCGGGAGGGCTCGGCCACGAGCAGTACTTC.

The V gene is TRBV18, the J gene TRBJ1-5, with D possibly being TRBD1 (5 bases). The CDR3 spans 13 residues. Germline CDR1 reads KGHSH; CDR2 reads LQKENI. The V gene lost 5 bases and the J gene lost 7 bases, with 12 bases spanning the gap. CDR3 region: CASSGDGKQPQHF. In nucleotides, the CDR3 is TGTGCCAGCTCAGGGGACGGAAAACAGCCCCAGCATTTT. Together with reference TRBV18 and TRBJ1-5, the CDR3 gives the full variable domain: NAGVMQNPRHLVRRRGQEARLRCSPMKGHSHVYWYRQLPEEGLKFMVYLQKENIIDESGMPKERFSAEFPKEGPSILRIQQVVRGDSAAYFCASSGDGKQPQHFGDGTRLSIL.

Only a few counts were recorded for this clonotype. The chain employs TRBV2 and TRBJ1-4; a weak D match, TRBD1 (6 bases). Trimming left V 6 bases short and J 8 bases short, with 10 bases between. Germline V gives CDR1 SNHLY, CDR2 FYNNEI. The CDR3 sequence is 12 residues long. In nucleotides, the CDR3 is TGTGCCAGCAGGCCCAGGGGAGAAAAACTGTTTTTT. Its protein product is CASRPRGEKLFF.

This clonotype appeared a single time. The CDR3 sequence is CASGLQGSNQPQHF. The CDR3 coding sequence is TGTGCCAGCGGTCTACAGGGGAGTAATCAGCCCCAGCATTTT. The rearrangement joins TRBV27 to TRBJ1-5; TRBD1 matches 7 bases. The junction had 8 bases not matched to a gene; V was cut back by 8 bases and J by 4 bases. This CDR3 is 14 amino acids long. CDR1 and CDR2 (germline): MNHEY, SMNVEV (reference sequence).

This clonotype was detected once. A much more abundant neighbour one base away suggests this may be a read error. The chain recombines TRBV3-1 with TRBJ2-7; D is unclear. CDR3 length: 14 amino acids. Germline V CDR1 and CDR2: LGHDT, YNNKEL (reference sequence). V shed 4 bases and J shed 0 bases, with 10 bases lying between them. The CDR3 spells CASSRASPSYEQYF. CDR3 in DNA: TGTGCCAGCAGCCGAGCATCGCCCTCCTACGAGCAGTACTTC.

This clonotype was seen many times. The chain has TRBV7-9 and TRBJ2-3; possible D gene TRBD2, 6 bases. Per germline, CDR1 SEHNR and CDR2 FQNEAQ (reference sequence). With 5 bases removed from V and 2 bases from J, the gap between germline ends came to 11 bases. This CDR3 is built from 14 residues. CDR3 coding DNA: TGTGCCAGCAGCACCGCGGGATCCACAGATACGCAGTATTTT. It yields the protein CASSTAGSTDTQYF.

Ten or more counts support this clonotype. The chain links TRBV4-1 to TRBJ2-1, with 7 bases identical to TRBD2. CDR3 size: 17 residues. CDR1 and CDR2 (germline): MGHRA, YSYEKL. V shed 3 bases, J shed 4 bases, and the junction held 12 bases outside the gene matches. This chain's CDR3 is CASSQMPGLVEYNEQFF. The CDR3 DNA sequence: TGCGCCAGCAGCCAGATGCCCGGACTAGTTGAGTACAATGAGCAGTTCTTC.

Many counts were recorded for this clonotype. The rearrangement uses TRBV7-2 and TRBJ2-3; D is possibly TRBD2 (5 bases). V was cut by 8 bases and J by 2 bases, with 14 bases left in between. Germline V lookup: CDR1 SGHTA, CDR2 FQGNSA. The CDR3 is made up of 14 amino acids. CDR3 region: CASGTGVNTDTQYF. CDR3 in DNA: TGTGCCAGCGGTACCGGGGTAAACACAGATACGCAGTATTTT.

As concerns this clonotype: Its ends do not fully match the called genes, so a read error is possible. This rearrangement joins TRBV7-9 to TRBJ1-5; D unclear. The CDR3 has 12 residues. The V gene's germline CDR1 is SEHNR and CDR2 FQNEAQ (reference sequence). The CDR3 DNA is TGTGCCGGCAGCTTAGGCGGTCAGCCCCAGCATTTT. It encodes CAGSLGGQPQHF.

The sample holds many counts of this clonotype. The V gene is TRBV20-1, the J gene TRBJ1-2; unclear D gene. The V and J ends lost 1 base and 4 bases respectively, with 22 bases between them. Germline values: CDR1 DFQATT, CDR2 SNEGSKA (reference sequence). This CDR3 contains 17 residues. CDR3 loop: CSARVSDLAASTYGYTF. The CDR3 DNA reads as TGCAGTGCTAGAGTGTCTGATTTGGCAGCCAGTACCTATGGCTACACCTTC.

This clonotype has a count of ten or more. The chain has TRBV9 and TRBJ1-4; D perhaps matches TRBD1 (6 bases). Germline V lookup: CDR1 SGDLS, CDR2 YYNGEE. The V and J ends lost 4 bases and 7 bases respectively, with 17 bases between them. This CDR3 spans 15 amino acids. For the CDR3, the DNA is TGTGCCAGCAGCTCCGAAGGGGGACTGAGTGAAAAACTGTTTTTT. Translating gives CASSSEGGLSEKLFF.

This clonotype was seen at least ten times. The rearrangement links TRBV27 to TRBJ1-1; the D gene is possibly TRBD1 (5 bases). Trimming cost V 5 bases and J 0 bases, with 13 bases left between them. This CDR3 spans 15 amino acids. The germline V gene has CDR1 MNHEY and CDR2 SMNVEV (reference sequence). The CDR3 region is CASSPRQTMNTEAFF. As DNA, the CDR3 is TGTGCCAGCAGTCCCCGACAGACCATGAACACTGAAGCTTTCTTT.

V is TRBV29-1 and J is TRBJ1-1; a weak D match, TRBD1 (5 bases). V lost 4 bases and J 0 bases, leaving 18 bases between the germline ends. The germline V gene encodes CDR1 SQVTM and CDR2 ANQGSEA. CDR3 size: 16 residues. CDR3 nucleotides: TGCAGCGTTGTCTCAGGGAGGGGAGGAATGAACACTGAAGCTTTCTTT. This codes for CSVVSGRGGMNTEAFF.

This clonotype was detected ten times or more. The chain recombines TRBV30 with TRBJ1-1; D possibly corresponds to TRBD1 (5 bases). V was clipped by 2 bases and J by 14 bases, with 15 bases between them. The CDR3 is made up of 11 amino acids. Germline V gene data show CDR1 as GTSNPN and CDR2 as SVGIG (reference sequence). The CDR3 protein is CAWSQARDPFF. The CDR3 region has the DNA TGTGCCTGGAGTCAGGCCCGGGACCCCTTCTTT.

With respect to this clonotype: Its ends do not fully match the called genes, so a read error is possible. V is TRBV5-5 and J is TRBJ2-7, with 10 bases identical to TRBD2. The CDR3 consists of 15 residues. From germline, CDR1 is SGHKS and CDR2 YYEKEE (reference sequence). The CDR3 coding sequence is TGCGCCAGCAGCTTGTATCCTAGCGGGAGATACGAGCAGTACTTC. Protein product: CASSLYPSGRYEQYF. Full variable domain (missing parts from reference TRBV5-5 and TRBJ2-7): DAGVTQSPTHLIKTRGQQVTLRCSPISGHKSVSWYQQVLGQGPQFIFQYYEKEERGRGNFPDRFSARQFPNYSSELNVNALLLGDSALYLCASSLYPSGRYEQYFGPGTRLTVT.

The chain has TRBV5-1 and TRBJ2-5; D is undetermined. V shed 0 bases and J shed 4 bases, with 7 bases lying between them. The CDR3 length is 13 residues. Germline CDR1 is SGHRS and CDR2 is YFSETQ. The CDR3 region is CASSLAGRETQYF. The CDR3 DNA follows: TGCGCCAGCAGCTTGGCCGGGCGAGAGACCCAGTACTTC.

This clonotype was counted only a few times. The chain is built from TRBV9 and TRBJ2-7; the D gene is possibly TRBD1 (6 bases). Trimming took 0 bases from V and 2 from J, leaving 21 bases between them. The length of the CDR3 is 18 residues. CDR1 is SGDLS and CDR2 is YYNGEE in the germline V gene. This CDR3 reads CASSVGGTVRDIPYEQYF. CDR3 coding DNA: TGTGCCAGCAGCGTAGGAGGAACGGTTAGGGACATACCCTACGAGCAGTACTTC.

This clonotype was detected a few times. V usage is TRBV24-1 and J usage is TRBJ2-7; D gene uncertain. V was shortened by 7 bases and J by 2 bases, with 11 bases between the two germline ends. Germline CDR1 and CDR2: KGHDR and SFDVKD. This CDR3 region has 13 residues. In DNA form, the CDR3 reads TGTGCCACCAGATATAGTCCGACCTACGAGCAGTACTTC. Translating gives CATRYSPTYEQYF.

The rearrangement joins TRBV19 to TRBJ2-5; D is undetermined. Between the trimmed V and J ends, which lost 3 bases and 5 bases, there was a span of 13 bases. The CDR3 extends over 14 amino acids. CDR1 is LNHDA and CDR2 is SQIVND in the germline V gene (reference sequence). The CDR3 sequence is CASSIFFLGETQYF. In nucleotides, the CDR3 is TGTGCCAGTAGTATTTTCTTCTTAGGGGAGACCCAGTACTTC.

This clonotype has ten or more counts. J is TRBJ2-3 and V is TRBV5-1, with 8 bases aligning to TRBD1. Per germline, CDR1 SGHRS and CDR2 YFSETQ. CDR3 length equals 15 residues. V dropped 2 bases and J dropped 2; count of bases not matched to a gene: 4. CDR3 sequence reads: CASSFRGLDTDTQYF. The CDR3, as DNA: TGCGCCAGCAGCTTCAGGGGGCTTGACACAGATACGCAGTATTTT.

The rearrangement links TRBV7-9 to TRBJ2-4; a weak D match, TRBD2 (5 bases). This CDR3 region has 16 residues. Germline-derived CDR1 and CDR2 are SEHNR and FQNEAQ (reference sequence). V was cut by 2 bases and J by 0 bases, with 11 bases left in between. CDR3 region: CASSLNGGSAKNIQYF. The DNA for the CDR3 is TGTGCCAGCAGCTTAAATGGCGGGTCAGCCAAAAACATTCAGTACTTC.

This clonotype appeared a few times. The gene calls are TRBV27 and TRBJ2-2, with D possibly TRBD2 on 5 matching bases. The CDR3 runs to 12 residues. Between the trimmed V and J ends, which lost 6 bases and 6 bases, there was a span of 8 bases. Germline loops: CDR1 MNHEY, CDR2 SMNVEV (reference sequence). Written as DNA, the CDR3 is TGTGCCAGCAGAGGACTCCCCGGGGAGCTGTTTTTT. Translation gives CASRGLPGELFF.

CDR3 sequence: CASSQEFGGRRLPQHF. CDR3 sequence (DNA): TGCGCCAGCAGCCAAGAGTTTGGGGGGCGCAGACTGCCCCAGCATTTT. The chain is built from TRBV4-1 and TRBJ1-5, with D perhaps TRBD1 (6 bases). V dropped 0 bases and J dropped 9 bases, with 18 bases sitting between them. The CDR3 has 16 amino acids. Germline CDR1 reads MGHRA; CDR2 reads YSYEKL.

This clonotype was detected many times. The chain employs TRBV29-1 and TRBJ1-1; D is perhaps TRBD1 (6 bases). This CDR3 has 12 amino acids. Germline values: CDR1 SQVTM, CDR2 ANQGSEA. Between the trimmed V and J ends, which lost 6 bases and 5 bases, there was a span of 13 bases. CDR3 in amino acids: CSVIQGGTEAFF. The CDR3 region has the DNA TGCAGCGTCATACAGGGAGGGACTGAAGCTTTCTTT.

This clonotype was seen only a few times. This sequence joins TRBV20-1 and TRBJ1-2; D is uncertain. CDR1 is DFQATT and CDR2 is SNEGSKA in the germline V gene (reference sequence). CDR3 length: 11 residues. Trimming cost V 7 bases and J 1 base, with 7 bases left between them. DNA for the CDR3: TGCAGTGTGAGGGTTAACTATGGCTACACCTTC. Protein: CSVRVNYGYTF.

The chain has TRBV9 and TRBJ2-1; TRBD2 aligns across 7 bases. Germline lookup yields CDR1 SGDLS and CDR2 YYNGEE. Trimming cost V 4 bases and J 10 bases; bases outside gene matches: 17. The CDR3 totals 16 residues. CDR3: CASSPSHRREPQEQFF. DNA of the CDR3: TGTGCCAGCAGCCCCTCTCACCGGCGGGAGCCCCAGGAGCAGTTCTTC.

This clonotype appeared many times. The chain has TRBV30 and TRBJ1-2; D is perhaps TRBD1 (5 bases). This CDR3 comprises 12 residues. In germline, CDR1 is GTSNPN, CDR2 SVGIG (reference sequence). Trimming pared 2 bases from V and 4 bases from J, leaving 8 bases between. CDR3 region: CAWSRDVYGYTF. CDR3 DNA sequence: TGTGCCTGGAGTCGGGACGTCTATGGCTACACCTTC.

On this clonotype: A much larger clone differs from this one at a single base, so this may be a read error. The chain has TRBV11-3 and TRBJ2-2; tentatively, D is TRBD2 (5 bases). This CDR3 has 14 residues. Germline CDR1 SGHNT, CDR2 YENEEA. CDR3 protein: CASSPDSLHGEPFF. DNA of the CDR3: TGTGCCAGCAGCCCAGACTCTCTCCACGGGGAGCCGTTTTTT. Full variable domain (missing parts from reference TRBV11-3 and TRBJ2-2): EAGVVQSPRYKIIEKKQPVAFWCNPISGHNTLYWYLQNLGQGPELLIRYENEEAVDDSQLPKDRFSAERLKGVDSTLKIQPAELGDSAVYLCASSPDSLHGEPFFGEGSRLTVL.

The chain has TRBV19 and TRBJ1-6; D unclear. Germline V gives CDR1 LNHDA, CDR2 SQIVND (reference sequence). Trimming cost V 3 bases and J 10 bases, with 13 bases left between them. This CDR3 region has 14 residues. The CDR3 DNA reads TGTGCCAGTAGTATGAACGCCAGAGGATCACCCCTCCACTTT. Its translation is CASSMNARGSPLHF.

This clonotype was recorded many times. This chain joins TRBV7-2 and TRBJ1-5, with 10 bases that match TRBD1. The germline V gene encodes CDR1 SGHTA and CDR2 FQGNSA. This CDR3 is built from 18 residues. J lost 0 bases, V lost 5 bases, and 10 bases had no gene match. The DNA of the CDR3 is TGTGCCAGCAGCCCCAGGGGGACAGGGGTTAATAGCAATCAGCCCCAGCATTTT. Its translation: CASSPRGTGVNSNQPQHF.